This TCR beta chain was observed in a study of T cell changes during pregnancy in multiple sclerosis. V was clipped by 5 bases and J by 0 bases, with 14 bases between them. Germline CDR1 is MDHEN and CDR2 is SYDVKM. The length of the CDR3 is 16 residues. TCRdb's copy holds only in-frame clones and misses some; the assay was immunoSEQ multiplex PCR. Among some 120,000 clones listed, about 96% were seen once. The gene calls are TRBV28 and TRBJ1-5; D is perhaps TRBD1 (6 bases). The TCR was taken from a female donor with multiple sclerosis, enrolled in a pregnancy study. The specimen comprised peripheral blood, sampled after pregnancy. The CDR3 region is CASSPWTDYSNQPQHF. CDR3 coding DNA: TGTGCCAGCAGTCCCTGGACAGACTATAGCAATCAGCCCCAGCATTTT.